The 21 T cell receptor beta chains below were found in one sample sequenced in a study of shared clonotypes between healthy human individuals. TCRdb keeps only in-frame clones here, not all; method: immunoSEQ multiplex PCR. The repertoire holds some 700,000 clones, with 90% as singletons. The sequencing input was memory CD8+ T cells from PBMCs. The subset denotes: CD45RO+ cells pooled with CCR7-negative TemRA cells. The receptors originated from a man in his late teens or twenties in good health. Some clones in this sample may be carry-over from other donors' samples.

The chain couples TRBV4-1 to TRBJ1-1; 8 bases are a match to TRBD1. With 2 bases clipped from V and 5 bases from J, the junction kept 10 bases outside the gene matches. Per germline, CDR1 MGHRA and CDR2 YSYEKL. There are 16 residues in the CDR3. The CDR3: CASSQPQGAKGTEAFF. DNA of the CDR3: TGCGCCAGCAGCCAACCCCAGGGGGCGAAGGGGACTGAAGCTTTCTTT.

The chain couples TRBV27 to TRBJ1-2; D perhaps matches TRBD1 (5 bases). The CDR3 totals 13 residues. Germline CDR1 reads MNHEY; CDR2 reads SMNVEV (reference sequence). V was clipped by 8 bases and J by 3 bases, with 13 bases between them. The CDR3 DNA reads TGTGCCAGCGGACTCCCGGGACACTATGGCTACACCTTC. Translated, it gives CASGLPGHYGYTF.

The chain couples TRBV6-5 to TRBJ1-4; the D is unclear. CDR1 is MNHEY, CDR2 SVGAGI, per germline. The CDR3 extends over 13 amino acids. V was cut by 5 bases and J by 8 bases, with 12 bases left in between. CDR3 nucleotides: TGTGCCAGCAGTCCTAGGGTATACGAAAAACTGTTTTTT. Translation gives CASSPRVYEKLFF.

This sequence joins TRBV7-8 and TRBJ2-7; no clear D. V lost 7 bases to trimming and J lost 1 base, with 11 bases between them. The CDR3 has 13 residues. In germline, CDR1 is SGHVS, CDR2 FQNEAQ. CDR3 sequence (DNA): TGTGCCAGCACCATCCGGCCTTCCTACGAGCAGTACTTC. Translated, it gives CASTIRPSYEQYF.

The sample holds one count of this clone. At one end the junction does not follow the germline gene, possibly because of a read error. The gene calls are TRBV4-3 and TRBJ2-6; D unclear. The CDR3 is 18 amino acids. Germline CDR1 is LGHNA and CDR2 is YSLEER. CDR3 in amino acids: CASSYCRGVTKSGQRPDF. The CDR3 bases are TGCGCCAGCAGCTATTGTAGAGGCGTCACAAAGTCGGGCCAACGTCCTGACTTC.

The chain joins TRBV13 to TRBJ2-1; TRBD2 agrees at 11 bases. The trim removed 1 base at V and 5 bases at J, leaving 4 bases unmatched. Germline V lookup: CDR1 PRHDT, CDR2 FYEKMQ (reference sequence). The CDR3 is 16 residues long. This chain's CDR3 is CASSLVGTSGHNEQFF. CDR3 sequence (DNA): TGTGCCAGCAGCTTAGTAGGGACTAGCGGCCACAATGAGCAGTTCTTC.

The chain combines TRBV27 with TRBJ2-7; TRBD2 agrees at 7 bases. Germline assignment: CDR1 MNHEY and CDR2 SMNVEV (reference sequence). V was clipped by 0 bases and J by 6 bases; unmatched bases: 5. This CDR3 has 14 amino acids. The CDR3 DNA is TGTGCCAGCAGTTTATCAGCGGGGTTCGGCGAGCAGTACTTC. It yields the protein CASSLSAGFGEQYF.

The chain couples TRBV9 to TRBJ1-2; D is unclear. Trimming pared 1 base from V and 4 bases from J, leaving 14 bases between. The CDR3 runs 15 residues. Germline V gene sequence: CDR1 SGDLS, CDR2 YYNGEE. The DNA of the CDR3 is TGTGCCAGCAGCGTACGGGCCGGAGGGTCCTATGGCTACACCTTC. Translating gives CASSVRAGGSYGYTF.

V is TRBV11-2 and J is TRBJ2-1; tentatively, D is TRBD1 (6 bases). Trimming pared 2 bases from V and 3 bases from J, leaving 11 bases between. The V gene's germline CDR1 is SGHAT and CDR2 FQNNGV. This CDR3 has 15 amino acids. In DNA form, the CDR3 reads TGTGCCAGCAGCTTATCACAGGGAGTCTACAATGAGCAGTTCTTC. Translating gives CASSLSQGVYNEQFF.

This chain links TRBV7-8 with TRBJ2-1; 9 bases match TRBD1. Germline CDR1 SGHVS, CDR2 FQNEAQ. J gave up 6 bases and V 5 bases, and 8 bases lay outside the gene matches. The CDR3 sequence is 15 residues long. The CDR3 loop is CASSQPGQGRNEQFF. CDR3 DNA sequence: TGTGCCAGCAGCCAACCGGGACAGGGACGCAATGAGCAGTTCTTC.

The DNA for the CDR3 is TGTGCCACCAGCAGAGTGGTAGCGGGAGGGCAGGAGGGGTACTTC. Encoded protein: CATSRVVAGGQEGYF. The gene calls are TRBV15 and TRBJ2-4, with 11 bases lining up with TRBD2. With 1 base clipped from V and 15 bases from J, the junction kept 11 bases outside the gene matches. The CDR3 is made up of 15 amino acids. CDR1 and CDR2 (germline): LNHNV, YYDKDF (reference sequence). Full variable domain (outside the CDR3, taken from reference TRBV15 and TRBJ2-4): DAMVIQNPRYQVTQFGKPVTLSCSQTLNHNVMYWYQQKSSQAPKLLFHYYDKDFNNEADTPDNFQSRRPNTSFCFLDIRSPGLGDTAMYLCATSRVVAGGQEGYFGAGTRLSVL.

The chain combines TRBV7-9 with TRBJ2-3; maybe TRBD2 (6 bases). Per germline, CDR1 SEHNR and CDR2 FQNEAQ (reference sequence). This CDR3 is 16 amino acids long. V was shortened by 4 bases and J by 0 bases, with 14 bases between the two germline ends. The CDR3 DNA reads TGTGCCAGCAGCTCCAACGGGGGTCCTAGCACAGATACGCAGTATTTT. It translates to CASSSNGGPSTDTQYF.

This clone was counted a few times. V and J are TRBV19 and TRBJ1-5, with D possibly matching TRBD1 (5 bases). This CDR3 contains 14 residues. The germline V gene has CDR1 LNHDA and CDR2 SQIVND (reference sequence). V was pared by 5 bases and J by 3 bases, with 11 bases between. The CDR3 DNA reads as TGTGCCAGTAGTGCCAGGGATTTCAATCAGCCCCAGCATTTT. Translating it yields CASSARDFNQPQHF. Full variable domain (rest looked up from reference TRBV19 and TRBJ1-5): DGGITQSPKYLFRKEGQNVTLSCEQNLNHDAMYWYRQDPGQGLRLIYYSQIVNDFQKGDIAEGYSVSREKKESFPLTVTSAQKNPTAFYLCASSARDFNQPQHFGDGTRLSIL.

Here the CDR3 DNA reads TGTGCCAGCAGCCTTCCCGGGAGACAGGACCCCACAGATACGCAGTATTTT. It encodes CASSLPGRQDPTDTQYF. The chain has TRBV27 and TRBJ2-3; either TRBD1 or TRBD2 may supply D (6 bases each). Trimming stripped 6 bases from V and 2 bases from J, with 21 bases between. The CDR3 is 17 amino acids. Looked up from germline, CDR1 is MNHEY and CDR2 is SMNVEV (reference sequence).

The rearrangement joins TRBV15 to TRBJ1-6; a possible D gene is TRBD1 (6 bases). V was shortened by 5 bases and J by 9 bases, with 17 bases between the two germline ends. Germline CDR1 reads LNHNV; CDR2 reads YYDKDF (reference sequence). This CDR3 is 15 amino acids long. Here the CDR3 reads CATSSLQGLGSPLHF. DNA of the CDR3: TGTGCCACCAGCTCACTACAGGGTTTGGGTTCACCCCTCCACTTT.

The chain combines TRBV28 with TRBJ2-5, with D unclear. The germline V gene has CDR1 MDHEN and CDR2 SYDVKM. V lost 1 base and J lost 5, with 11 bases in between. There are 14 residues in the CDR3. CDR3 loop: CASSLSPGGETQYF. The CDR3 DNA is TGTGCCAGCAGTTTATCCCCAGGTGGGGAGACCCAGTACTTC.

The chain carries TRBV7-6 and TRBJ2-2, with TRBD2 matching 10 bases. The CDR3 totals 19 residues. From germline, CDR1 is SGHVS and CDR2 FNYEAQ. Trimming at V came to 3 bases and at J to 3 bases, leaving 13 bases not matched to a gene. The CDR3 loop reads CASSLDPPGTSVDTGELFF. CDR3 DNA: TGTGCCAGCAGCTTGGACCCCCCCGGGACTAGCGTCGACACCGGGGAGCTGTTTTTT.

V is TRBV14 and J is TRBJ2-1, with 12 bases fitting TRBD2. Germline lookup yields CDR1 SGHDN and CDR2 FVKESK. The CDR3 sequence is 15 residues long. V dropped 6 bases and J dropped 2; count of bases not matched to a gene: 2. The CDR3 region is CASRRTSGAYNEQFF. In DNA, the CDR3 is TGTGCCAGCAGGCGGACTAGCGGGGCCTACAATGAGCAGTTCTTC. The variable domain in full, completed from reference TRBV14 and TRBJ2-1, reads EAGVTQFPSHSVIEKGQTVTLRCDPISGHDNLYWYRRVMGKEIKFLLHFVKESKQDESGMPNNRFLAERTGGTYSTLKVQPAELEDSGVYFCASRRTSGAYNEQFFGPGTRLTVL.

As DNA, the CDR3 is TGTGCCAGTGAAGAACCGGGACTCGCGGCCAACGTCCTGACTTTC. It is translated as CASEEPGLAANVLTF. The genes are TRBV28 and TRBJ2-6, with a weak D call TRBD2 (6 bases). V lost 9 bases, J lost 6 bases, and 18 bases lay in between. The CDR3 totals 15 residues. Germline lookup yields CDR1 MDHEN and CDR2 SYDVKM. Full variable domain (rest looked up from reference TRBV28 and TRBJ2-6): DVKVTQSSRYLVKRTGEKVFLECVQDMDHENMFWYRQDPGLGLRLIYFSYDVKMKEKGDIPEGYSVSREKKERFSLILESASTNQTSMYLCASEEPGLAANVLTFGAGSRLTVL.

The chain's CDR3 is CASSQAASAGELFF. The CDR3 DNA follows: TGCGCCAGCAGCCAAGCCGCATCCGCCGGGGAGCTGTTTTTT. The chain employs TRBV4-1 and TRBJ2-2; no definite D call. V dropped 1 base and J dropped 6 bases, with 9 bases sitting between them. This CDR3 has 14 amino acids. Germline assignment: CDR1 MGHRA and CDR2 YSYEKL.

The V gene is TRBV5-8, the J gene TRBJ2-5, with a possible D match to TRBD1 (7 bases). The CDR3 has 17 residues. V was clipped by 1 base and J by 3 bases, with 19 bases between them. The germline V gene has CDR1 SGHTS and CDR2 YDEGEE. CDR3 loop: CASSLLAPRGDEETQYF. CDR3 in DNA: TGTGCCAGCAGCTTGCTTGCTCCCAGGGGGGACGAAGAGACCCAGTACTTC. The full variable domain, with the rest looked up from reference TRBV5-8 and TRBJ2-5, is EAGVTQSPTHLIKTRGQQATLRCSPISGHTSVYWYQQALGLGLQFLLWYDEGEERNRGNFPPRFSGRQFPNYSSELNVNALELEDSALYLCASSLLAPRGDEETQYFGPGTRLLVL.